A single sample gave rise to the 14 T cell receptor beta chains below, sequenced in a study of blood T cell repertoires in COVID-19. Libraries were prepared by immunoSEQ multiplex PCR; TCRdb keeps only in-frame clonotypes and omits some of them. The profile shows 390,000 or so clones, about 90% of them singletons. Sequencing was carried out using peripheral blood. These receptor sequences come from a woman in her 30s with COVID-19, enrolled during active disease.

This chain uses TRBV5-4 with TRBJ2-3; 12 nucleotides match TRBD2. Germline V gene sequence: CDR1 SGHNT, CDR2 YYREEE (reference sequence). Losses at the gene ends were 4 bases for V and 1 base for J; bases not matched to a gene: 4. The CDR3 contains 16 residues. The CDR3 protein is CASSRLAGAGTDTQYF. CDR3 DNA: TGTGCCAGCAGCCGACTAGCGGGAGCGGGCACAGATACGCAGTATTTT.

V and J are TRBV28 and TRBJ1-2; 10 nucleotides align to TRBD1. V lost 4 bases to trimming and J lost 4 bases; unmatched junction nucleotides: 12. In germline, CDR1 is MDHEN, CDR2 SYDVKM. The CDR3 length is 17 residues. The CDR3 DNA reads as TGTGCCAGCAGTTCACCTGTCCCGGGACAGGGGTCCTATGGCTACACCTTC. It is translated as CASSSPVPGQGSYGYTF.

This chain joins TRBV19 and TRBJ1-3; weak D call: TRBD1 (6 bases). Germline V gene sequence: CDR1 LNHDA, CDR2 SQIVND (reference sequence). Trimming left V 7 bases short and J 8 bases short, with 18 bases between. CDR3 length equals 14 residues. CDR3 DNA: TGTGCCAGTAACCGGGACACGGGGAGGGACACCATATATTTT. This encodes CASNRDTGRDTIYF.

The CDR3 DNA is TGTGCCAGCAGCCCAGACAGGGGAGACTCCGAGCAGTACTTC. Translation: CASSPDRGDSEQYF. The chain recombines TRBV11-1 with TRBJ2-7; 8 bases fit TRBD1. Germline assignment: CDR1 SGHAT and CDR2 FQDESV (reference sequence). The CDR3 has 14 amino acids. With 5 bases clipped from V and 6 bases from J, the junction kept 9 bases outside the gene matches.

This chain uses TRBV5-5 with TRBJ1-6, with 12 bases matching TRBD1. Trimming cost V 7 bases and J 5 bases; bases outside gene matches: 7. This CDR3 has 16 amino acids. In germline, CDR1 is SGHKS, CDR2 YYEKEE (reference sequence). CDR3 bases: TGTGCCAGCTCTCCGGGACAGGGGGCGAATAATTCACCCCTCCACTTT. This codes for CASSPGQGANNSPLHF.

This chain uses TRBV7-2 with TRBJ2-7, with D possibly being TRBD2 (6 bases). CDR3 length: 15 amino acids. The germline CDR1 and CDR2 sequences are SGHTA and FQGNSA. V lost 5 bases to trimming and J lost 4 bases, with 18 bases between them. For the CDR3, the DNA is TGTGCCAGCAGCCCAGGACTACCCGCCCTTTACGAGCAGTACTTC. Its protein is CASSPGLPALYEQYF.

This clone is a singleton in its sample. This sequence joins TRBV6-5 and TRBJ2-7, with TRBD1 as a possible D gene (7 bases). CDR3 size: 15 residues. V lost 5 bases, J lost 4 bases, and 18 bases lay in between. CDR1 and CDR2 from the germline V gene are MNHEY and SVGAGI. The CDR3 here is CASSRTGGGAYEQYF. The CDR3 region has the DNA TGTGCCAGCAGTAGGACAGGAGGGGGAGCATACGAGCAGTACTTC.

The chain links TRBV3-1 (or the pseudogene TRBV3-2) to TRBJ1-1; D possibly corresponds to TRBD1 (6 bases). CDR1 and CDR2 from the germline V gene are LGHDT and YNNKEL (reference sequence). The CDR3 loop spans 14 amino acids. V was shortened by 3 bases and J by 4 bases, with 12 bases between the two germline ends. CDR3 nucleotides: TGTGCCAGCAGCCATAGGGCAGGGGCCACTGAAGCTTTCTTT. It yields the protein CASSHRAGATEAFF.

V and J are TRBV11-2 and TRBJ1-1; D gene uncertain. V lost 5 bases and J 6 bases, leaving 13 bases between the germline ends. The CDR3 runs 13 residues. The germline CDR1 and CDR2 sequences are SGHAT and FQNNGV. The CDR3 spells CASSANRGAEAFF. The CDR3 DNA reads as TGTGCCAGCAGCGCGAATCGCGGGGCTGAAGCTTTCTTT.

The CDR3 sequence is CASSRTGIPEAFF. As DNA, the CDR3 is TGTGCCAGCAGCCGAACGGGGATCCCTGAAGCTTTCTTT. The rearrangement uses TRBV3-1 (or the pseudogene TRBV3-2) and TRBJ1-1; D gene ambiguous. The CDR3 has 13 residues. Germline CDR1 and CDR2: LGHDT and YNNKEL (reference sequence). Deletions cut 4 bases from V and 6 bases from J, with 12 bases between.

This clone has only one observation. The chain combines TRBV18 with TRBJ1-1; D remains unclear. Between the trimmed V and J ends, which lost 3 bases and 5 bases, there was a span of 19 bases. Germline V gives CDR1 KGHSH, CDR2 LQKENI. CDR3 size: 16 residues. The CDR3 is CASSPQAGRIRTEAFF. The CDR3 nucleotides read TGTGCCAGCTCACCCCAAGCAGGCAGGATTAGGACTGAAGCTTTCTTT. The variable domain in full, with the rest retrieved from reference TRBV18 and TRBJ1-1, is NAGVMQNPRHLVRRRGQEARLRCSPMKGHSHVYWYRQLPEEGLKFMVYLQKENIIDESGMPKERFSAEFPKEGPSILRIQQVVRGDSAAYFCASSPQAGRIRTEAFFGQGTRLTVV.

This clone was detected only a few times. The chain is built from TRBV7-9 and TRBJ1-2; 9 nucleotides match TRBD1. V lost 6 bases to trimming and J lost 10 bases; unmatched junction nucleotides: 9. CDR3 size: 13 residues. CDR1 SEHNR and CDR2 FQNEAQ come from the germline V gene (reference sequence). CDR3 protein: CASSFTGGIVYTF. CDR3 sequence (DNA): TGTGCCAGCAGTTTCACAGGGGGCATTGTCTACACCTTC.

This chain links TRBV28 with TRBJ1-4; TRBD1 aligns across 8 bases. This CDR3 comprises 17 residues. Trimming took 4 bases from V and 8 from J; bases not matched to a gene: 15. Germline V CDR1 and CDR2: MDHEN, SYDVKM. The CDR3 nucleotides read TGTGCCAGCAGTTCCCAGGCCCGACAGGGGCACGGAGAAAAACTGTTTTTT. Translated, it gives CASSSQARQGHGEKLFF.

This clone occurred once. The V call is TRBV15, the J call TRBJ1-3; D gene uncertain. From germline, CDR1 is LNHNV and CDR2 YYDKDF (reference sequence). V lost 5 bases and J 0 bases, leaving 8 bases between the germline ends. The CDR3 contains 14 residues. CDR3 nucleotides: TGTGCCACCAGCGGCAGAAACTCTGGAAACACCATATATTTT. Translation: CATSGRNSGNTIYF.